This record looks at one T cell receptor beta chain sequence and its context. Antigen specificity is unknown. Extraction of total RNA produced a minimum of 5.5 micrograms from each sample. This record belongs to a study of blood T cells in healthy people across ages. Alongside a J-beta primer mix, a sample-barcoded 5' primer served in a second PCR lasting about 7 to 11 cycles. A template-switch adaptor with 12 random nucleotides tagged each cDNA molecule. TCRdb ran MiXCR on the 5' RACE reads and lists one entry per CDR3 protein. The data show roughly 1.6 million distinct CDR3 sequences, 34% seen once. The CDR3 has 15 residues. The germline V and J ends were trimmed by 6 bases and 5 bases, with 22 bases remaining between them. Germline assignment: CDR1 DFQATT and CDR2 SNEGSKA (reference sequence). Study-level points and caveats: Naive T cell percentage showed a strong correlation with the diversity of TCR beta.

Sequenced input: blood. This clonotype originated in a young woman in good health. This chain joins TRBV20-1 and TRBJ1-1; possible D gene TRBD1, 6 bases. CDR3 coding DNA: TGCAGTGCCCACGCTGCAGGGGTGAGGAGGACTGAAGCTTTCTTT. Translated, it gives CSAHAAGVRRTEAFF.